The 30 T cell receptor beta chains below were found in one sample sequenced in a study of T cell clones after liver transplantation. Sequenced by immunoSEQ multiplex PCR; TCRdb stores in-frame clones only, minus some. The data show around 78,000 clones, roughly 80% seen once. The sequencing here drew on CD4+ T cells from blood, taken at the 22-month timepoint. All receptors come from a human patient who received a liver transplant. The graft donor may account for some of the T cells.

The rearrangement links TRBV21-1 to TRBJ2-3; the table's D call of TRBD2 was not tested on the DNA. TRBV21-1 is flagged as a pseudogene. The CDR3 length is 16 residues. CDR3 sequence (DNA): TGTGCCAGCAGCAAAGCGTGGAGCGGGGTCACAGATACGCAGTATTTT. The encoded protein is CASSKAWSGVTDTQYF.

The rearrangement joins TRBV5-1 to TRBJ2-6; D is uncertain. The CDR3 length is 14 residues. Germline V gene data show CDR1 as SGHRS and CDR2 as YFSETQ. V was clipped by 6 bases and J by 0 bases, with 7 bases between them. CDR3 protein: CASTPISGANVLTF. CDR3 in DNA: TGCGCCAGCACTCCCATCTCTGGGGCCAACGTCCTGACTTTC.

The rearrangement links TRBV7-2 to TRBJ2-4; TRBD2 might be the D (6 bases). The CDR3 is 15 amino acids. V lost 0 bases and J lost 8, with 14 bases in between. Germline V gene lookup returns CDR1 SGHTA and CDR2 FQGNSA. The CDR3 spells CASSLAQLARDIQYF. The CDR3 DNA reads as TGTGCCAGCAGCTTAGCGCAACTAGCTAGGGACATTCAGTACTTC. The full variable domain, with the rest looked up from reference TRBV7-2 and TRBJ2-4, is GAGVSQSPSNKVTEKGKDVELRCDPISGHTALYWYRQSLGQGLEFLIYFQGNSAPDKSGLPSDRFSAERTGGSVSTLTIQRTQQEDSAVYLCASSLAQLARDIQYFGAGTRLSVL.

The V call is TRBV9, the J call TRBJ2-1; D is ambiguous. The germline V and J ends were trimmed by 4 bases and 1 base, with 12 bases remaining between them. Germline CDR1 and CDR2: SGDLS and YYNGEE. This CDR3 has 15 residues. CDR3 sequence (DNA): TGTGCCAGCAGCAAGACCGTAGGGTCCTACAATGAGCAGTTCTTC. It is translated as CASSKTVGSYNEQFF. Looking up the rest from reference TRBV9 and TRBJ2-1 gives the full variable domain: DSGVTQTPKHLITATGQRVTLRCSPRSGDLSVYWYQQSLDQGLQFLIQYYNGEERAKGNILERFSAQQFPDLHSELNLSSLELGDSALYFCASSKTVGSYNEQFFGPGTRLTVL.

This clone has only one observation. The chain joins TRBV15 to TRBJ2-3; D ambiguous. CDR3 length equals 13 residues. Germline-derived CDR1 and CDR2 are LNHNV and YYDKDF (reference sequence). V lost 5 bases and J lost 3, with 9 bases in between. Written as DNA, the CDR3 is TGTGCCACCAGCCCAAGGGATACAGATACGCAGTATTTT. This gives the protein CATSPRDTDTQYF. Drawing the rest from reference TRBV15 and TRBJ2-3, the complete variable domain is DAMVIQNPRYQVTQFGKPVTLSCSQTLNHNVMYWYQQKSSQAPKLLFHYYDKDFNNEADTPDNFQSRRPNTSFCFLDIRSPGLGDTAMYLCATSPRDTDTQYFGPGTRLTVL.

This clone was seen just once. This chain uses TRBV7-3 with TRBJ1-2; D unclear. The CDR3 consists of 13 residues. Per the germline V gene, CDR1 is SGHTA and CDR2 is FQGTGA. V lost 0 bases, J lost 8 bases, and 10 bases lay in between. Written as DNA, the CDR3 is TGTGCCAGCAGCTTAACTAGCGGGATCGGCTACACCTTC. This sequence encodes CASSLTSGIGYTF. Full variable domain (missing parts from reference TRBV7-3 and TRBJ1-2): GAGVSQTPSNKVTEKGKYVELRCDPISGHTALYWYRQSLGQGPEFLIYFQGTGAADDSGLPNDRFFAVRPEGSVSTLKIQRTERGDSAVYLCASSLTSGIGYTFGSGTRLTVV.

The V call is TRBV28, the J call TRBJ1-6; possible D gene TRBD1, 6 bases. CDR3 length: 15 amino acids. Trimming shortened V by 1 base and J by 4 bases, and 8 bases separated the two germline ends. The V gene's germline CDR1 is MDHEN and CDR2 SYDVKM. This CDR3 reads CASSLLGGYNSPLHF. CDR3 sequence (DNA): TGTGCCAGCAGTTTATTAGGGGGGTATAATTCACCCCTCCACTTT.

CDR3 nucleotide sequence: TGTGCCAGCAGTTCGCGGGAGTTCGGCATTCAGTACTTC. Translating it yields CASSSREFGIQYF. The chain employs TRBV2 and TRBJ2-4; 7 bases are shared with TRBD2. V dropped 5 bases and J dropped 9; count of bases not matched to a gene: 7. Germline assignment: CDR1 SNHLY and CDR2 FYNNEI. The CDR3 is 13 residues long. The variable domain in full, completed from reference TRBV2 and TRBJ2-4, reads EPEVTQTPSHQVTQMGQEVILRCVPISNHLYFYWYRQILGQKVEFLVSFYNNEISEKSEIFDDQFSVERPDGSNFTLKIRSTKLEDSAMYFCASSSREFGIQYFGAGTRLSVL.

On this clone itself: One end of the junction fails to match germline, which may point to a read error. The chain links TRBV6-1 to TRBJ1-2, with TRBD1 as a possible D gene (5 bases). The germline CDR1 and CDR2 sequences are MNHNS and SASEGT. This CDR3 spans 9 amino acids. For the CDR3, the DNA is TGTGCCAGCAGTGACTACGGACACTTC. Translating gives CASSDYGHF.

This chain joins TRBV5-8 and TRBJ2-6, with no clear D. The V and J ends lost 0 bases and 2 bases respectively, with 6 bases between them. The CDR3 has 15 amino acids. CDR1 SGHTS and CDR2 YDEGEE come from the germline V gene. CDR3 sequence: CASSLDDAGANVLTF. In nucleotides, the CDR3 is TGTGCCAGCAGCTTGGATGATGCTGGGGCCAACGTCCTGACTTTC.

This chain's CDR3 is CASSPGAVNTEAFF. DNA of the CDR3: TGTGCCAGCAGCCCCGGGGCGGTGAACACTGAAGCTTTCTTT. The rearrangement joins TRBV7-3 to TRBJ1-1; tentative D call: TRBD1 (5 bases). Per germline, CDR1 SGHTA and CDR2 FQGTGA. The CDR3 is 14 amino acids. Trimming removed 5 bases at V and 0 bases at J, with 10 bases between. Full variable domain (outside the CDR3, taken from reference TRBV7-3 and TRBJ1-1): GAGVSQTPSNKVTEKGKYVELRCDPISGHTALYWYRQSLGQGPEFLIYFQGTGAADDSGLPNDRFFAVRPEGSVSTLKIQRTERGDSAVYLCASSPGAVNTEAFFGQGTRLTVV.

This clone was recorded only once. CDR3 sequence: CASSVGRDTQYF. CDR3 sequence (DNA): TGTGCCAGCAGCGTAGGCCGAGATACGCAGTATTTT. The chain carries TRBV9 and TRBJ2-3; D gene uncertain. The CDR3 is 12 amino acids. Trimming took 0 bases from V and 5 from J, leaving 4 bases between them. In germline, CDR1 is SGDLS, CDR2 YYNGEE. Full variable domain (remainder filled in from reference TRBV9 and TRBJ2-3): DSGVTQTPKHLITATGQRVTLRCSPRSGDLSVYWYQQSLDQGLQFLIQYYNGEERAKGNILERFSAQQFPDLHSELNLSSLELGDSALYFCASSVGRDTQYFGPGTRLTVL.

V and J are TRBV5-1 and TRBJ1-1; TRBD1 agrees at 11 bases. Unmatched junction bases numbered 12, after V lost 6 bases and J lost 5 bases. The CDR3 length is 16 residues. CDR1 is SGHRS, CDR2 YFSETQ, per germline. In nucleotides, the CDR3 is TGCGCCAGCAAAAGCCGGACAGGGGGCGCTGGGACTGAAGCTTTCTTT. Protein: CASKSRTGGAGTEAFF. Looking up the rest from reference TRBV5-1 and TRBJ1-1 gives the full variable domain: KAGVTQTPRYLIKTRGQQVTLSCSPISGHRSVSWYQQTPGQGLQFLFEYFSETQRNKGNFPGRFSGRQFSNSRSEMNVSTLELGDSALYLCASKSRTGGAGTEAFFGQGTRLTVV.

The chain uses TRBV15 and TRBJ2-7; either TRBD1 or TRBD2 may supply D (6 bases each). Per the germline V gene, CDR1 is LNHNV and CDR2 is YYDKDF (reference sequence). The CDR3 is 14 residues long. V was trimmed by 0 bases and J by 3 bases, leaving 9 bases between them. The CDR3 DNA reads as TGTGCCACCAGCAGAGATGAGGGGGGCTACGAGCAGTACTTC. Protein sequence: CATSRDEGGYEQYF.

The V gene is TRBV11-3, the J gene TRBJ2-1, with 7 nucleotides matching TRBD1. CDR3 size: 16 residues. Trimming removed 5 bases from V and 0 bases from J; junction bases left unmatched: 7. The germline CDR1 and CDR2 sequences are SGHNT and YENEEA. CDR3 in amino acids: CASSARDSSSYNEQFF. CDR3 DNA: TGTGCCAGCAGCGCCCGGGACAGTAGCTCCTACAATGAGCAGTTCTTC.

The CDR3 coding sequence is TGTGCCAGCAGCTATGGCGGCGGCAATGAAAAACTGTTTTTT. Encoded protein: CASSYGGGNEKLFF. The chain combines TRBV5-4 with TRBJ1-4; unclear D gene. This CDR3 has 14 amino acids. The ends were cut back, 3 bases at V and 5 bases at J, with 11 bases in the middle. The germline gives CDR1 SGHNT, CDR2 YYREEE (reference sequence).

This clone was detected a few times. J is TRBJ2-2 and V is TRBV6-5; TRBD1 matches 7 bases. Germline loops: CDR1 MNHEY, CDR2 SVGAGI. CDR3 size: 16 residues. V gave up 0 bases and J gave up 1 base; unmatched junction bases: 2. In DNA form, the CDR3 reads TGTGCCAGCAGTTACTCGACAGGGATGAACACCGGGGAGCTGTTTTTT. This encodes CASSYSTGMNTGELFF.

The chain combines TRBV29-1 with TRBJ1-1; D is ambiguous. Germline V gives CDR1 SQVTM, CDR2 ANQGSEA. The CDR3 has 13 amino acids. V shed 5 bases and J shed 1 base, with 11 bases lying between them. CDR3 in DNA: TGCAGCGTTAGTCTAGGCGGGAACACTGAAGCTTTCTTT. This codes for CSVSLGGNTEAFF.

The chain carries TRBV7-9 and TRBJ2-1, with D perhaps matching TRBD2 (6 bases). Germline loops: CDR1 SEHNR, CDR2 FQNEAQ (reference sequence). This CDR3 is 14 amino acids long. V dropped 7 bases and J dropped 5 bases, with 15 bases sitting between them. The CDR3 region is CASNPGTPDNEQFF. CDR3 DNA: TGTGCCAGCAACCCCGGGACTCCGGACAATGAGCAGTTCTTC.

The chain links TRBV5-4 to TRBJ2-1; 8 bases are shared with TRBD1. V was pared by 4 bases and J by 4 bases, with 10 bases of the junction left unmatched. The CDR3 extends over 16 amino acids. Germline CDR1 and CDR2: SGHNT and YYREEE (reference sequence). The CDR3 DNA is TGTGCCAGCAGCCGCGACAGGGGATCAGTATACAATGAGCAGTTCTTC. Encoded protein: CASSRDRGSVYNEQFF.

This chain uses TRBV5-6 with TRBJ2-4; perhaps TRBD1 as D (6 bases). This CDR3 is built from 14 residues. V lost 0 bases and J lost 7, with 11 bases in between. The V gene's germline CDR1 is SGHDT and CDR2 YYEEEE. In DNA, the CDR3 is TGTGCCAGCAGCTTGGTTCAGGGGATGAACATTCAGTACTTC. Its protein product is CASSLVQGMNIQYF. Complete variable domain (other parts from reference TRBV5-6 and TRBJ2-4): DAGVTQSPTHLIKTRGQQVTLRCSPKSGHDTVSWYQQALGQGPQFIFQYYEEEERQRGNFPDRFSGHQFPNYSSELNVNALLLGDSALYLCASSLVQGMNIQYFGAGTRLSVL.

Note on this clone: Within the sample, other DNA sequences also encode this same CDR3. The chain carries TRBV30 and TRBJ2-6; D unclear. Germline V gene sequence: CDR1 GTSNPN, CDR2 SVGIG (reference sequence). This CDR3 is built from 13 residues. V was clipped by 0 bases and J by 4 bases, with 4 bases between them. The chain's CDR3 is CAWSVGGANVLTF. Here the CDR3 DNA reads TGTGCCTGGAGTGTAGGCGGGGCCAACGTCCTGACTTTC. The complete variable domain, with remaining parts taken from reference TRBV30 and TRBJ2-6, reads SQTIHQWPATLVQPVGSPLSLECTVEGTSNPNLYWYRQAAGRGLQLLFYSVGIGQISSEVPQNLSASRPQDRQFILSSKKLLLSDSGFYLCAWSVGGANVLTFGAGSRLTVL.

The chain is built from TRBV28 and TRBJ1-2; tentatively, D is TRBD1 (6 bases). The germline V and J ends were trimmed by 5 bases and 1 base, with 14 bases remaining between them. The V gene's germline CDR1 is MDHEN and CDR2 SYDVKM. The CDR3 has 15 residues. In DNA, the CDR3 is TGTGCCAGCAGTCTACCGGACAGATTTAACTATGGCTACACCTTC. It specifies CASSLPDRFNYGYTF.

This chain uses TRBV4-3 with TRBJ2-1; the match to TRBD1 covers 8 bases. The CDR3 is 16 amino acids. Germline CDR1 reads LGHNA; CDR2 reads YSLEER. The V gene end was trimmed by 3 bases and the J gene end by 2 bases; junction bases not matched to a gene: 6. The DNA of the CDR3 is TGCGCCAGCAGCCAGGGACAGGCTCGGACCTACAATGAGCAGTTCTTC. Encoded protein: CASSQGQARTYNEQFF.

The chain combines TRBV30 with TRBJ2-6, with a weak D call TRBD1 (5 bases). The CDR3 contains 15 residues. The germline V and J ends were trimmed by 3 bases and 3 bases, with 12 bases remaining between them. Germline values: CDR1 GTSNPN, CDR2 SVGIG (reference sequence). CDR3 nucleotides: TGTGCCTGGAGCTTGGTAAGGGGTGGGGCCAACGTCCTGACTTTC. Translation gives CAWSLVRGGANVLTF.

The chain links TRBV29-1 to TRBJ2-1; 7 bases are a match to TRBD1. Trimming at V came to 6 bases and at J to 7 bases, leaving 18 bases not matched to a gene. The germline CDR1 and CDR2 sequences are SQVTM and ANQGSEA. The CDR3 is made up of 16 amino acids. CDR3 DNA: TGCAGCGTGACAGGGCTACCCTTCTTGAAATATAATGAGCAGTTCTTC. As protein: CSVTGLPFLKYNEQFF.

The genes are TRBV5-4 and TRBJ2-1; either TRBD1 or TRBD2 may fit D (6 bases each). Looked up from germline, CDR1 is SGHNT and CDR2 is YYREEE (reference sequence). The CDR3 contains 16 residues. V lost 4 bases and J lost 8, with 22 bases in between. CDR3 nucleotides: TGTGCCAGCAGCCGCTGGGGAATAGGGGGGAGCCATGAGCAGTTCTTC. As protein: CASSRWGIGGSHEQFF.

This rearrangement joins TRBV27 to TRBJ2-1; possible D gene TRBD2, 7 bases. CDR1 MNHEY and CDR2 SMNVEV come from the germline V gene (reference sequence). V was trimmed by 4 bases and J by 5 bases, leaving 18 bases between them. There are 16 residues in the CDR3. CDR3 nucleotides: TGTGCCAGCAGTTCTAGAGCAGGGGCGGGGGACAATGAGCAGTTCTTC. This sequence encodes CASSSRAGAGDNEQFF.

This clone was seen just once. The chain employs TRBV4-1 and TRBJ2-2; the D gene is possibly TRBD2 (5 bases). This CDR3 has 15 residues. Germline V gene data show CDR1 as MGHRA and CDR2 as YSYEKL. V was trimmed by 2 bases and J by 6 bases, leaving 13 bases between them. The CDR3 sequence: CASSQPRAVPGELFF. DNA for the CDR3: TGCGCCAGCAGCCAACCGAGGGCTGTCCCCGGGGAGCTGTTTTTT.

The V and J genes are TRBV13 and TRBJ2-3; 13 bases line up with TRBD2. CDR3 length: 19 amino acids. CDR1 is PRHDT, CDR2 FYEKMQ, per germline (reference sequence). The ends lost 0 bases at V and 3 bases at J; junction bases unmatched: 9. CDR3 coding DNA: TGTGCCAGCAGCTTAGGACTAGCGGGAGGGCCAGGTGAAACAGATACGCAGTATTTT. Protein sequence: CASSLGLAGGPGETDTQYF.